One T cell receptor beta chain is described in this entry. The antigen is unknown. The sample originates from a study of CD8 T cells in Susac syndrome. Whole-study results and caveats: The number of Susac-specific public clones found was more than 15 in total CD8+ repertoires and four or five in CD8+ TEMRA repertoires.

After extraction with the RNeasy kit, 0.5 to 1 ug of the RNA was reverse transcribed using random hexamers. Amplification of TCR beta CDR3 by immunoSEQ multiplex PCR spanned 54 Vbeta and 13 Jbeta. A single record per CDR3 protein comes from TCRdb applying MiXCR to the immunoSEQ multiplex PCR reads. The table has around 80,000 distinct CDR3 sequences, about 93% seen once. Germline V gene data show CDR1 as SGHAT and CDR2 as FQNNGV. Trimming left V 0 bases short and J 9 bases short, with 9 bases between. The CDR3 has 13 residues. Sequenced: CD8+ T cells from PBMCs. The chain uses TRBV11-2 and TRBJ2-1, with TRBD2 as a possible D gene (6 bases). This clonotype was sampled from a human donor with Susac syndrome. The CDR3 region is CASSLEGRSEQFF. DNA of the CDR3: TGTGCCAGCAGCTTAGAGGGGAGGAGTGAGCAGTTCTTC.